This T cell receptor (beta chain) was sequenced in a study of blood T cell repertoires in COVID-19. Study as a whole: The samples span acute and convalescent COVID-19 from the United States, Italy and Spain.

Adults between about 18 and 95 years of age took part from 24 US areas. In the source study's methods: It was from reference gene primer amplification that nucleated cell counts were estimated. Some clones are missing from TCRdb's copy, which holds only in-frame ones; the method was immunoSEQ multiplex PCR. V and J calls and clone size are copied from that table; D and trimming were computed from the DNA. The sample records over 110,000 clones, 84% being singletons. CDR1 SGHVS and CDR2 FQNEAQ come from the germline V gene. This CDR3 is built from 13 residues. Trimming left V 1 base short and J 7 bases short, with 7 bases between.

This chain connects TRBV7-8 to TRBJ1-4, with D possibly TRBD1 on 6 matching bases. The sequencing input was PBMCs or T cells enriched from blood (not recorded which). The receptor was derived from a man in his forties with acute COVID-19. The CDR3 DNA reads TGTGCCAGCAGCTTAGGGACAGTTGAAAAACTGTTTTTT. Its protein is CASSLGTVEKLFF.